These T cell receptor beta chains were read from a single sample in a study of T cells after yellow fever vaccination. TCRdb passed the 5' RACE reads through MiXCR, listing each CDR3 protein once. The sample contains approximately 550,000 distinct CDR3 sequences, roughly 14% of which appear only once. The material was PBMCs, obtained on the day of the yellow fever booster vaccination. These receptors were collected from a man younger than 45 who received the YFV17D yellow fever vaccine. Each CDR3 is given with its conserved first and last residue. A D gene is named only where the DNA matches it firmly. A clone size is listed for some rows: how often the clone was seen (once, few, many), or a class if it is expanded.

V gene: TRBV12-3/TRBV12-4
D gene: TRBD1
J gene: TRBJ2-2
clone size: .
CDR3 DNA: TGTGCCAGCGGGGGACAGACGAACACCGGGGAGCTGTTTTTT
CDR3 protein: CASGGQTNTGELFF

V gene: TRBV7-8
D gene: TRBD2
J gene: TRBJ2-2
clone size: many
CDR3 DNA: TGTGCCAGCAGCCCGGGGGGGGCAAACACCGGGGAGCTGTTTTTT
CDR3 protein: CASSPGGANTGELFF

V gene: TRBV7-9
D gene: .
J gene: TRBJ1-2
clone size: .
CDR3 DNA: TGTGCCAGCAGCTTAGCGGCGGTAAAAGGCTACACCTTC
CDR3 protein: CASSLAAVKGYTF

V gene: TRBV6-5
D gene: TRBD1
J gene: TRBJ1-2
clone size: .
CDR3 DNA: TGTGCCAGCAGTTCAACAGGGGCCCGAGGCTACACCTTC
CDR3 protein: CASSSTGARGYTF

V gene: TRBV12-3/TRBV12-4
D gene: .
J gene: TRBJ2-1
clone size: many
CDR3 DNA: TGTGCCAGCAGTTTTCAGGGAACTTTAGAGGGTGAGCAGTTCTTC
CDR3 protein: CASSFQGTLEGEQFF

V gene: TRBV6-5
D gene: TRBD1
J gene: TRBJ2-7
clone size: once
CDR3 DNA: TGTGCCAGCAGTTCTCCTAGGACAGGGACCTCCTACGAGCAGTACTTC
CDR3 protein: CASSSPRTGTSYEQYF

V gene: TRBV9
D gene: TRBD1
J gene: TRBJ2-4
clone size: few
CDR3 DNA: TGTGCCAGCAGCGATCACAGGGGGACCCCCGGCATTCAGTACTTC
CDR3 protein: CASSDHRGTPGIQYF

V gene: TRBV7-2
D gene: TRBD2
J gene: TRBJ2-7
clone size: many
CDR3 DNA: TGTGCCAGCAGCTCATCGACTAGCGGGGGTACCTACGAGCAGTACTTC
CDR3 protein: CASSSSTSGGTYEQYF

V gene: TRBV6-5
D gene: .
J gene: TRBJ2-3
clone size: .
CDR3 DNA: TGTGCCAGCAGTTACGGGACGGGAGATACGCAGTATTTT
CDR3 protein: CASSYGTGDTQYF

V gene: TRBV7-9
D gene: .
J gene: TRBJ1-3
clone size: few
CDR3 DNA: TGTGCCAGCAGCATTCAAAGCTCTGGAAACACCACATATTTT
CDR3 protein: CASSIQSSGNTTYF

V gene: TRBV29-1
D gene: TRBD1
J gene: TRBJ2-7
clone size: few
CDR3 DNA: TGCAGCTCCCGGACAGGGTACAACGAGCAGTACTTC
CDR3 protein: CSSRTGYNEQYF

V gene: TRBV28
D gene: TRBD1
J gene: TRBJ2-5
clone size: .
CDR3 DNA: TGTGCCAGCAGTTTTGGGACAGGGGTTAAAGAGACCCAGTACTTC
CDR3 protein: CASSFGTGVKETQYF

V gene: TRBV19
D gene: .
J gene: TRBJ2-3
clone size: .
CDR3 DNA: TGTGCCAGTAGTATTGCAACAGATACGCAGTATTTT
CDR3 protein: CASSIATDTQYF

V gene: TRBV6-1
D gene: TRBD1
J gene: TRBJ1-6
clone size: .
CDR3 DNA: TGTGCCAGCAGACCGGTAAAAACAGGGGGCCATAATTCACCCCTCCACTTT
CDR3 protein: CASRPVKTGGHNSPLHF

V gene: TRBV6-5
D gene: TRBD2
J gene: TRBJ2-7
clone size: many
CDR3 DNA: TGTGCCAGCAGTTACTCTAGACCGAAAACTAGCGGGAGTTACGAGCAGTACTTC
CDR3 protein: CASSYSRPKTSGSYEQYF

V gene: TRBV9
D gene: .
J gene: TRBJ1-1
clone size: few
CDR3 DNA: TGTGCCAGCAGCGTAGCATCAGCTCTGGACACTGAAGCTTTCTTT
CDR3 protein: CASSVASALDTEAFF

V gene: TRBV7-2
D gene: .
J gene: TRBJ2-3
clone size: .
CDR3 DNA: TGTGCCAGCAGTCCAGACAGGACTCCGCAGTATTTT
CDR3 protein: CASSPDRTPQYF

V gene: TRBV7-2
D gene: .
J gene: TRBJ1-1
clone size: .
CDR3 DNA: TGTGCCAGCCCCCCAAGGGGGGCCCACACTGAAGCTTTCTTT
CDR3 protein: CASPPRGAHTEAFF

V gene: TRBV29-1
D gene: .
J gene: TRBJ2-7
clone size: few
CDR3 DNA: TGCAGCGTTCTGATGGGATCATCCTACGAGCAGTACTTC
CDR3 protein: CSVLMGSSYEQYF

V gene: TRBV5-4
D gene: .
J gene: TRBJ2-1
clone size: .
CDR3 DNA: TGTGCCAGCAGCTTGCGCATAGGGCTCCGCCATGAGCAGTTCTTC
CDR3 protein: CASSLRIGLRHEQFF

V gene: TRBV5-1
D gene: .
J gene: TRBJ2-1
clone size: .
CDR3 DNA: TGCGCCAGCAGCTTAGCCCGACAAACGACCCGCTCCTACAATGAGCAGTTCTTC
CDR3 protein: CASSLARQTTRSYNEQFF

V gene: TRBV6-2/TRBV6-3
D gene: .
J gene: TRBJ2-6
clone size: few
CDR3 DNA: TGTGCCAGCAAAAGGACGGGTGGTACGTCGGGGGCCAACGTCCTGACTTTC
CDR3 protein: CASKRTGGTSGANVLTF

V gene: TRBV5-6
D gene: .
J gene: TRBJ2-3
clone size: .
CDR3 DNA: TGTGCCAGCAGCAACCTTCCACTTCTGACAGACACAGATACGCAGTATTTT
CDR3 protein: CASSNLPLLTDTDTQYF

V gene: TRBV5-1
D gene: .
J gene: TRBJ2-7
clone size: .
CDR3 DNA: TGCGCCAGCAGCCCGGGGCTCCAGCTTTACGAGCAGTACTTC
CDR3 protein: CASSPGLQLYEQYF

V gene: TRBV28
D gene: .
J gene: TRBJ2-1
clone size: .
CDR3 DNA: TGTGCCAGCAGTGCCTTTACTAGCGACAGGGTTGAGCAGTTCTTC
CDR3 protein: CASSAFTSDRVEQFF

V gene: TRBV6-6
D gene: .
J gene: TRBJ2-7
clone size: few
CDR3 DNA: TGTGCCAGCAGCAAACAGGGTTCCGAGCAGTACTTC
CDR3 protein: CASSKQGSEQYF

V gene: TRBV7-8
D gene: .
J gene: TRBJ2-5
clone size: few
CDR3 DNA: TGTGCCAGCAGCTTTCCTCCGGACGGGGGCGGGACCCAGTACTTC
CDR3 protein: CASSFPPDGGGTQYF

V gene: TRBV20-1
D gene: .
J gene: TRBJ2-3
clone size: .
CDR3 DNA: TGCTGTGCTAGAGATCTCGGTAGTACGGTGACAGATACGCAGTATTTT
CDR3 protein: CCARDLGSTVTDTQYF

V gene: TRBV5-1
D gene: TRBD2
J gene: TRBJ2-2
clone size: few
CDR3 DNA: TGCGCCACCAGCCTGACTAGCGGGAGAAACGGGGAGCTGTTTTTT
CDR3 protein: CATSLTSGRNGELFF

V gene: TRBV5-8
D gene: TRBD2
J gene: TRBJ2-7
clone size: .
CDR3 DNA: TGTGCCAGCAGCTTGAACCTAGCGGGAGGGAGTCCCTACGAGCAGTACTTC
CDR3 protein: CASSLNLAGGSPYEQYF

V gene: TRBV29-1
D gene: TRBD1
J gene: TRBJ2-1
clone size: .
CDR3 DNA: TGCAGCACCCGGGACAGGGGGTACAATGAGCAGTTCTTC
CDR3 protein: CSTRDRGYNEQFF

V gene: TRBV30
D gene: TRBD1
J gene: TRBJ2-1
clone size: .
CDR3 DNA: TGTGCCGTTGCAATACGGACAGGGTACAATGAGCAGTTCTTC
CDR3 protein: CAVAIRTGYNEQFF

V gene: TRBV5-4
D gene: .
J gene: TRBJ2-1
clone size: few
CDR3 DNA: TGTGCCAGCAGCTACCCGGGGCAGATGGACAATGAGCAGTTCTTC
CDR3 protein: CASSYPGQMDNEQFF

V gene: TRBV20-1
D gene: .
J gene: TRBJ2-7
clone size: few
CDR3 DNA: TGCAGTGCTAGTCCGCAGGATTCCTACGAGCAGTACTTC
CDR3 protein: CSASPQDSYEQYF

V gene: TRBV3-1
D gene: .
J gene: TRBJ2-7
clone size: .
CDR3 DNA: TGTGCCAGCAGCCAAGTTACGATGGGACACCTCTACGAGCAGTACTTC
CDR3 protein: CASSQVTMGHLYEQYF

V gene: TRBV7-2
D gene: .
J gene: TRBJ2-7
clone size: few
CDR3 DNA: TGTGCCAGCAGCCCGGGACATTCCTACGAGCAGTACTTC
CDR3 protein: CASSPGHSYEQYF

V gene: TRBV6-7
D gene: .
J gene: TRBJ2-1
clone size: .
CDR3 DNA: TGTGCCAGCAGTTACTCTCGACACTACAATGAGCAGTTCTTC
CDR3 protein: CASSYSRHYNEQFF

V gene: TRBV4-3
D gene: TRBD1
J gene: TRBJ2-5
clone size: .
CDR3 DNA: TGCGCCAGCAGCCAAGTTTGGGGACAGGCGACGGAGACCCAGTACTTC
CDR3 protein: CASSQVWGQATETQYF

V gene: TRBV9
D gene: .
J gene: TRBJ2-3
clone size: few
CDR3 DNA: TGTGCCAGCAGCGCCATGGTCGGGACAGATACGCAGTATTTT
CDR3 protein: CASSAMVGTDTQYF

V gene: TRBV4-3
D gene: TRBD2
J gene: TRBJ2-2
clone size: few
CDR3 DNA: TGCGCCAGCAGCCATCCGACTAGCGGGATGAACACCGGGGAGCTGTTTTTT
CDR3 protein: CASSHPTSGMNTGELFF

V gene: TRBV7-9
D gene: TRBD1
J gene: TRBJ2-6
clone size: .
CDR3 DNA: TGTGCCAGCAGCCACCGGACAGGGTCTGGGGCCAACGTCCTGACTTTC
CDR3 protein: CASSHRTGSGANVLTF

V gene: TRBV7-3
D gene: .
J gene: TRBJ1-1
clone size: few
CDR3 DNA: TGTGCCAGCAGCATCTCAAGGAACACTGAAGCTTTCTTT
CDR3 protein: CASSISRNTEAFF

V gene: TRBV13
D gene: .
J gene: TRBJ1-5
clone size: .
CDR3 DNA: TGCGAAACTGAGGGGTGCAATCAGCCCCAGCATTTT
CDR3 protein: CETEGCNQPQHF

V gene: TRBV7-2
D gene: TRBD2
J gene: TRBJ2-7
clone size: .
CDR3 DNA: TGTGCCAGCAGCCTGAGTCGCGGCGGGAGCTACGAGCAGTACTTC
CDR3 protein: CASSLSRGGSYEQYF

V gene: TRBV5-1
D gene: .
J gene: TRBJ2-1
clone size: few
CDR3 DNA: TGCGCCAGCAGCCCCCCCCCGCGAAATGAGCAGTTCTTC
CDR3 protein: CASSPPPRNEQFF

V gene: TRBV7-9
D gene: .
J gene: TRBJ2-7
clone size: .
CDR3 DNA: TGTGCCAGCAGCTTAGCGGGTCTAGGGTCGAGCTCCTACGAGCAGTACTTC
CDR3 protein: CASSLAGLGSSSYEQYF

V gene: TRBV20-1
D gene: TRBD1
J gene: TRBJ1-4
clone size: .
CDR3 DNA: TGCAGTGCTAGTGGTACGGACAGGGGGCCCGAAGGTGAAAAACTGTTTTTT
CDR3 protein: CSASGTDRGPEGEKLFF

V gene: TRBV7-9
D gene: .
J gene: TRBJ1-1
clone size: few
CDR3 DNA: TGTGCCAGCAGCTTAGTAGGCCCGAACACTGAAGCTTTCTTT
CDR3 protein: CASSLVGPNTEAFF

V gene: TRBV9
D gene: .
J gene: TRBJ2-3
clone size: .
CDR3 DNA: TGTGCCAGCAGCGTAGGGAGGGTAGATACGCAGTATTTT
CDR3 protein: CASSVGRVDTQYF

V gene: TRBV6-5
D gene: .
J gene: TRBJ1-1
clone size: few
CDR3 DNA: TGTGCCAGCAGTTTCGAAAGGACAGCCAACACTGAAGCTTTCTTT
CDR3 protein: CASSFERTANTEAFF

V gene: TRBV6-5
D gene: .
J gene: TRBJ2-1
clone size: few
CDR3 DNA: TGTGCCAGCAGTTACTCGGCGGGGTATAGCTCCTACAATGAGCAGTTCTTC
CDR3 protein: CASSYSAGYSSYNEQFF

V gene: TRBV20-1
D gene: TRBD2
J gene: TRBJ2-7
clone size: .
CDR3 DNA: TGCAGTGCTAGAGCGGGCAGCGGGGGATCCTACGAGCAGTACTTC
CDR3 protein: CSARAGSGGSYEQYF

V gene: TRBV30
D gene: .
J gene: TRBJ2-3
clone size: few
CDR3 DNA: TGTGCCTGGAGGCCGGGGTTTAGCACAGATACGCAGTATTTT
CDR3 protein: CAWRPGFSTDTQYF